Listed here are 24 T cell receptor beta chains from one sample, sequenced in a study of OX40 agonist ivuxolimab in advanced cancers. Measured with immunoSEQ multiplex PCR; TCRdb has only the in-frame clones, and not every one. The sample contains around 65,000 clones, 80% to 95% of which appear only once. The material was CD4+ or CD8+ T cells sorted from blood, obtained in a trial of the OX40 agonist ivuxolimab. The receptors shown here come from an adult with an advanced solid tumor such as melanoma, head and neck, liver or kidney cancer.

The CDR3 DNA reads TGCGCCAGCAGCCCAACGGACCTGAACACTGAAGCTTTCTTT. Its translation: CASSPTDLNTEAFF. The gene calls are TRBV5-1 and TRBJ1-1; D is undetermined. This CDR3 contains 14 residues. The germline gives CDR1 SGHRS, CDR2 YFSETQ. V was clipped by 4 bases and J by 0 bases, with 10 bases between them.

The chain couples TRBV27 to TRBJ2-3; D is unclear. Trimming took 5 bases from V and 0 from J, leaving 12 bases between them. From germline, CDR1 is MNHEY and CDR2 SMNVEV (reference sequence). This CDR3 is built from 15 residues. The CDR3 sequence: CASSPLSASTDTQYF. The DNA for the CDR3 is TGTGCCAGCAGTCCCCTATCGGCTAGCACAGATACGCAGTATTTT.

This chain links TRBV13 with TRBJ2-1; 7 nucleotides line up with TRBD2. The V gene end was trimmed by 2 bases and the J gene end by 0 bases; junction bases not matched to a gene: 4. CDR1 PRHDT and CDR2 FYEKMQ come from the germline V gene (reference sequence). The CDR3 has 16 amino acids. In DNA, the CDR3 is TGTGCCAGCAGCTTAAGGACTAGTAGCTCCTACAATGAGCAGTTCTTC. As protein: CASSLRTSSSYNEQFF. Full variable domain (outside the CDR3, taken from reference TRBV13 and TRBJ2-1): AAGVIQSPRHLIKEKRETATLKCYPIPRHDTVYWYQQGPGQDPQFLISFYEKMQSDKGSIPDRFSAQQFSDYHSELNMSSLELGDSALYFCASSLRTSSSYNEQFFGPGTRLTVL.

The gene calls are TRBV10-2 and TRBJ2-5; D is ambiguous. V lost 8 bases to trimming and J lost 5 bases, with 15 bases between them. Germline CDR1 WSHSY, CDR2 SAAADI. The CDR3 totals 13 residues. Written as DNA, the CDR3 is TGCGCCAGCTGTTATGTTTCTGCGGAGACCCAGTACTTC. It codes for CASCYVSAETQYF.

This chain joins TRBV10-2 and TRBJ2-1, with D tentatively TRBD2 (5 bases). CDR3 length: 14 amino acids. Per germline, CDR1 WSHSY and CDR2 SAAADI. V was trimmed by 7 bases and J by 0 bases, leaving 10 bases between them. The CDR3 loop is CASIGVSSYNEQFF. CDR3 in DNA: TGCGCCAGCATCGGGGTAAGCTCCTACAATGAGCAGTTCTTC.

This clone came up once. The DNA of the CDR3 is TGTGCCAGCAGCTCAAACTTACAGGGGGGATTAGGCGAGCAGTACTTC. This translates into CASSSNLQGGLGEQYF. This chain links TRBV7-6 with TRBJ2-7; the match to TRBD1 covers 8 bases. The junction had 14 bases not matched to a gene; V was cut back by 4 bases and J by 6 bases. This CDR3 is 16 amino acids long. Germline assignment: CDR1 SGHVS and CDR2 FNYEAQ.

V usage is TRBV7-6 and J usage is TRBJ1-2; D is perhaps TRBD1 (5 bases). The germline gives CDR1 SGHVS, CDR2 FNYEAQ. This CDR3 comprises 14 residues. The germline V and J ends were trimmed by 5 bases and 6 bases, with 16 bases remaining between them. The CDR3 sequence: CASSPGGGHNGYTF. For the CDR3, the DNA is TGTGCCAGCAGCCCTGGGGGAGGTCATAATGGCTACACCTTC.

This clone has just one count. V and J are TRBV27 and TRBJ2-3; 10 bases line up with TRBD2. V was clipped by 6 bases and J by 2 bases; unmatched bases: 11. The CDR3 has 17 amino acids. CDR1 and CDR2 from the germline V gene are MNHEY and SMNVEV (reference sequence). The CDR3 loop is CASSPTGLAEPTDTQYF. The DNA of the CDR3 is TGTGCCAGCAGCCCCACCGGACTAGCGGAGCCCACAGATACGCAGTATTTT.

The chain recombines TRBV7-6 with TRBJ2-3; D gene uncertain. Germline CDR1 and CDR2: SGHVS and FNYEAQ. The germline V and J ends were trimmed by 2 bases and 2 bases, with 11 bases remaining between them. The CDR3 is made up of 15 amino acids. The DNA for the CDR3 is TGTGCCAGCAGCTTAAGAGGTGGGATCACAGATACGCAGTATTTT. Protein sequence: CASSLRGGITDTQYF.

This chain links TRBV12-5 with TRBJ2-1; TRBD2 aligns across 8 bases. The germline CDR1 and CDR2 sequences are LGHNT and FRNRAP. Trimming removed 0 bases from V and 10 bases from J; junction bases left unmatched: 23. CDR3 size: 20 residues. In DNA, the CDR3 is TGTGCTAGTGGTTTGGTAGGGGAAACTAGCGGCCCTATCGTGGGGAGGGAGCAGTTCTTC. It yields the protein CASGLVGETSGPIVGREQFF. The full variable domain, in which reference TRBV12-5 and TRBJ2-1 provide the parts outside the CDR3, is DARVTQTPRHKVTEMGQEVTMRCQPILGHNTVFWYRQTMMQGLELLAYFRNRAPLDDSGMPKDRFSAEMPDATLATLKIQPSEPRDSAVYFCASGLVGETSGPIVGREQFFGPGTRLTVL.

This clone was counted a few times. V usage is TRBV13 and J usage is TRBJ2-4, with no clear D. Per the germline V gene, CDR1 is PRHDT and CDR2 is FYEKMQ (reference sequence). CDR3 size: 16 residues. V lost 1 base and J lost 0, with 10 bases in between. The CDR3 coding sequence is TGTGCCAGCAGCTTAGAGGGCAGCCTAGCCAAAAACATTCAGTACTTC. Residues: CASSLEGSLAKNIQYF.

In its sample, this clone was seen a few times. V gene TRBV28 combines with J gene TRBJ2-7; TRBD2 matches 9 bases. J lost 2 bases, V lost 3 bases, and 5 bases had no gene match. The CDR3 totals 15 residues. CDR1 MDHEN and CDR2 SYDVKM come from the germline V gene. CDR3 sequence (DNA): TGTGCCAGCAGTTTTGGTAGCGGGAGCGCCTACGAGCAGTACTTC. The encoded protein is CASSFGSGSAYEQYF. Full variable domain (missing parts from reference TRBV28 and TRBJ2-7): DVKVTQSSRYLVKRTGEKVFLECVQDMDHENMFWYRQDPGLGLRLIYFSYDVKMKEKGDIPEGYSVSREKKERFSLILESASTNQTSMYLCASSFGSGSAYEQYFGPGTRLTVT.

This chain links TRBV9 with TRBJ2-1, with 11 bases identical to TRBD2. The V segment lost 3 bases and the J segment 6 bases; nucleotides outside the gene matches: 5. This CDR3 has 15 residues. Germline CDR1 reads SGDLS; CDR2 reads YYNGEE. The CDR3: CASSDPGTSGNEQFF. The CDR3, as DNA: TGTGCCAGCAGCGACCCCGGGACTAGCGGCAATGAGCAGTTCTTC.

The V and J genes are TRBV10-2 and TRBJ2-3; possibly TRBD1 for D (5 bases). CDR3 length: 15 residues. CDR1 and CDR2 from the germline V gene are WSHSY and SAAADI. V lost 5 bases and J lost 2, with 14 bases in between. The CDR3 nucleotides are TGCGCCAGCAGTTTCGTAAGGGGTGCCACAGATACGCAGTATTTT. Translation gives CASSFVRGATDTQYF.

This clone was seen more than once but under ten times. V gene TRBV28 combines with J gene TRBJ2-2; unclear D gene. Germline assignment: CDR1 MDHEN and CDR2 SYDVKM. Trimming took off 8 bases at V and 6 bases at J, with 13 bases between the two ends. This CDR3 has 13 amino acids. CDR3 sequence: CASRPAGAGELFF. The CDR3 bases are TGTGCCAGCCGGCCTGCAGGTGCCGGGGAGCTGTTTTTT.

DNA of the CDR3: TGTGCCACCAGCAGGTTGACAGCCAGCACAGATACGCAGTATTTT. The encoded protein is CATSRLTASTDTQYF. J is TRBJ2-3 and V is TRBV15, with D tentatively TRBD1 (5 bases). Germline loops: CDR1 LNHNV, CDR2 YYDKDF (reference sequence). V was trimmed by 3 bases and J by 0 bases, leaving 10 bases between them. This CDR3 spans 15 amino acids.

The rearrangement links TRBV7-9 to TRBJ2-7; maybe TRBD1 (5 bases). The CDR3 loop spans 13 amino acids. Trimming cost V 4 bases and J 1 base, with 8 bases left between them. The germline V gene encodes CDR1 SEHNR and CDR2 FQNEAQ (reference sequence). The CDR3, as DNA: TGTGCCAGCAGCTCTTCAGGGTCCTACGAGCAGTACTTC. This translates into CASSSSGSYEQYF. The full variable domain, in which reference TRBV7-9 and TRBJ2-7 provide the parts outside the CDR3, is DTGVSQNPRHKITKRGQNVTFRCDPISEHNRLYWYRQTLGQGPEFLTYFQNEAQLEKSRLLSDRFSAERPKGSFSTLEIQRTEQGDSAMYLCASSSSGSYEQYFGPGTRLTVT.

V usage is TRBV4-2 and J usage is TRBJ2-7; 8 bases map to TRBD2. V shed 9 bases and J 0 bases; nucleotides not matched to a gene: 13. In germline, CDR1 is LGHNA, CDR2 YNFKEQ. CDR3 length: 16 residues. CDR3 region: CASQKTSGLSSYEQYF. The CDR3 region has the DNA TGTGCCAGTCAGAAAACTAGCGGTTTAAGCTCCTACGAGCAGTACTTC.

CDR3 residues: CASSLRGYRQPQHF. CDR3 sequence (DNA): TGTGCCAGCAGCCTAAGGGGGTATCGGCAGCCCCAGCATTTT. The chain joins TRBV28 to TRBJ1-5, with a weak D call TRBD1 (6 bases). The CDR3 length is 14 residues. Germline assignment: CDR1 MDHEN and CDR2 SYDVKM. Trimming pared 6 bases from V and 7 bases from J, leaving 16 bases between.

The chain links TRBV29-1 to TRBJ1-1, with D maybe TRBD1 (5 bases). The V and J ends lost 7 bases and 7 bases respectively, with 28 bases between them. The CDR3 contains 16 residues. Germline values: CDR1 SQVTM, CDR2 ANQGSEA. The chain's CDR3 is CSAARSPPPGSYEAFF. The CDR3 nucleotides are TGCAGCGCCGCCAGGTCTCCCCCGCCAGGGTCGTATGAAGCTTTCTTT.

The chain employs TRBV9 and TRBJ2-1, with TRBD2 identical over 13 bases. Germline CDR1 reads SGDLS; CDR2 reads YYNGEE. V shed 3 bases, J shed 7 bases, and the junction held 4 bases outside the gene matches. The CDR3 is made up of 15 amino acids. CDR3 DNA sequence: TGTGCCAGCAGCGCTGGACTAGCGGGAGTGAATGAGCAGTTCTTC. Its protein is CASSAGLAGVNEQFF.

The chain couples TRBV7-6 to TRBJ1-3; 7 bases align to TRBD1. This CDR3 has 14 residues. The germline CDR1 and CDR2 sequences are SGHVS and FNYEAQ. The trim removed 5 bases at V and 4 bases at J, leaving 5 bases unmatched. This CDR3 is CASSHGTVGNTIYF. The DNA for the CDR3 is TGTGCCAGCAGCCACGGGACAGTCGGAAACACCATATATTTT.

V usage is TRBV11-3 and J usage is TRBJ2-7; 7 nucleotides match TRBD1. V shed 2 bases and J 4 bases; nucleotides not matched to a gene: 8. Germline CDR1 and CDR2: SGHNT and YENEEA. The CDR3 runs 15 residues. This CDR3 reads CASSLTRDSVYEQYF. CDR3 DNA sequence: TGTGCCAGCAGCTTAACCCGGGACAGTGTGTACGAGCAGTACTTC.

The chain links TRBV11-2 to TRBJ2-5, with 9 bases fitting TRBD2. The ends lost 6 bases at V and 5 bases at J; junction bases unmatched: 10. CDR1 SGHAT and CDR2 FQNNGV come from the germline V gene. This CDR3 contains 15 residues. The CDR3 DNA reads as TGTGCCAGCAGACTGATTAGCGGGAGTATGGAGACCCAGTACTTC. This codes for CASRLISGSMETQYF.